A single sample gave rise to the 19 T cell receptor beta chains below, sequenced in a study of T cells after yellow fever vaccination. TCRdb recomputed calls from the 5' RACE reads with MiXCR, one row per CDR3 protein. The sample gives some 600,000 distinct CDR3 sequences, about a sixth of which show up once; around a sixth is in the top ten. The source was PBMCs, collected 4 to 6 days after the first yellow fever vaccination. The receptor set was obtained from a man between 18 and 35 years old who received the YFV17D yellow fever vaccine.

Only a few counts were recorded for this clonotype. V and J are TRBV5-1 and TRBJ2-1; D might be TRBD2 (6 bases). CDR1 is SGHRS, CDR2 YFSETQ, per germline. Trimming shortened V by 0 bases and J by 0 bases, and 13 bases separated the two germline ends. CDR3 length: 17 amino acids. CDR3 sequence (DNA): TGCGCCAGCAGCTTGGCCGGTGGGGGGAGCTCCTACAATGAGCAGTTCTTC. Translated: CASSLAGGGSSYNEQFF.

This clonotype has a handful of counts. The chain recombines TRBV19 with TRBJ2-1; 8 bases align to TRBD2. Germline V gene data show CDR1 as LNHDA and CDR2 as SQIVND (reference sequence). There are 15 residues in the CDR3. Unmatched junction bases numbered 9, after V lost 5 bases and J lost 6 bases. The CDR3 region has the DNA TGTGCCAGTAGTGTAGGGACTAGAGGGAGCAATGAGCAGTTCTTC. It specifies CASSVGTRGSNEQFF.

The CDR3 DNA reads as TGTGCCAGCAGCTTACGAGGAGGAGGGACCCATCCCATCTACGAGCAGTACTTC. Translated, it gives CASSLRGGGTHPIYEQYF. V is TRBV11-2 and J is TRBJ2-7; D is perhaps TRBD2 (6 bases). The CDR3 spans 18 residues. Germline values: CDR1 SGHAT, CDR2 FQNNGV. V lost 2 bases, J lost 3 bases, and 23 bases lay in between.

V gene TRBV2 combines with J gene TRBJ2-5; unclear D gene. Per the germline V gene, CDR1 is SNHLY and CDR2 is FYNNEI. The CDR3 totals 14 residues. V gave up 5 bases and J gave up 6 bases, with 16 bases separating them. The CDR3 bases are TGTGCCAGCAGTCGACTTACAGAGATGCAGACCCAGTACTTC. Translating it yields CASSRLTEMQTQYF.

J is TRBJ2-5 and V is TRBV21-1; TRBD1 reflects the table's D call only, with no check against the DNA. TRBV21-1 is given as a pseudogene. The CDR3 contains 15 residues. This CDR3 is CASSSLTRYQETQYF. CDR3 coding DNA: TGTGCCAGCAGCTCCCTGACGAGGTACCAAGAGACCCAGTACTTC.

This clonotype was observed a handful of times. The chain recombines TRBV29-1 with TRBJ2-1, with 7 bases fitting TRBD2. V lost 3 bases to trimming and J lost 5 bases; unmatched junction nucleotides: 7. CDR3 length: 14 residues. Germline CDR1 SQVTM, CDR2 ANQGSEA. As DNA, the CDR3 is TGCAGCGTTGAGGGGAGGGAGGTCGACAATGAGCAGTTCTTC. Its translation: CSVEGREVDNEQFF.

The chain links TRBV10-3 to TRBJ1-4; D gene unclear. Germline CDR1 reads ENHRY; CDR2 reads SYGVKD. The V gene lost 3 bases and the J gene lost 8 bases, with 13 bases spanning the gap. This CDR3 region has 14 residues. The CDR3 coding sequence is TGTGCCATCAGTGAAGGCCAGAGACACGAAAAACTGTTTTTT. Protein sequence: CAISEGQRHEKLFF.

In this sample, this clonotype turned up a few times. CDR3: CAISESSGVPGANVLTF. For the CDR3, the DNA is TGTGCCATCAGTGAGTCGTCTGGGGTACCTGGGGCCAACGTCCTGACTTTC. The gene calls are TRBV10-3 and TRBJ2-6, with D uncertain. The CDR3 loop spans 17 amino acids. Germline loops: CDR1 ENHRY, CDR2 SYGVKD. V shed 0 bases and J shed 2 bases, with 11 bases lying between them.

The chain recombines TRBV4-2 with TRBJ1-2, with 9 bases fitting TRBD1. The V and J ends lost 0 bases and 4 bases, in that order; junction bases with no gene match: 3. This CDR3 spans 15 amino acids. Per germline, CDR1 LGHNA and CDR2 YNFKEQ. The DNA of the CDR3 is TGTGCCAGCAGCCAAGAACAGGGGGCCTTCTATGGCTACACCTTC. Residues: CASSQEQGAFYGYTF.

In its sample, this clonotype was seen a few times. The CDR3 DNA follows: TGTGCCAGCAGCGACCGGACAGGGGGGACTGAAGCTTTCTTT. It codes for CASSDRTGGTEAFF. This chain joins TRBV7-9 and TRBJ1-1, with TRBD1 matching over 10 bases. With V trimmed by 5 bases and J by 5 bases, 5 bases remained unmatched. This CDR3 has 14 amino acids. Germline CDR1 and CDR2: SEHNR and FQNEAQ (reference sequence).

In its sample, this clonotype was seen a few times. J is TRBJ1-4 and V is TRBV7-2; weak D call: TRBD1 (5 bases). V was clipped by 1 base and J by 4 bases, with 13 bases between them. The germline V gene encodes CDR1 SGHTA and CDR2 FQGNSA. The length of the CDR3 is 16 residues. The CDR3 bases are TGTGCCAGCAGCTTAGTAAAATACAGGAATAATGAAAAACTGTTTTTT. Translating it yields CASSLVKYRNNEKLFF.

This chain connects TRBV15 to TRBJ2-2; tentatively, D is TRBD1 (6 bases). The CDR3 runs to 14 residues. Germline CDR1 LNHNV, CDR2 YYDKDF (reference sequence). V was pared by 4 bases and J by 5 bases, with 11 bases between. CDR3 in DNA: TGTGCCACCAGCAACAGGGAAGAGACCGGGGAGCTGTTTTTT. Translated: CATSNREETGELFF.

The rearrangement joins TRBV28 to TRBJ1-6, with 7 bases matching TRBD1. The CDR3 contains 16 residues. Per germline, CDR1 MDHEN and CDR2 SYDVKM. Trimming took 0 bases from V and 6 from J; bases not matched to a gene: 5. CDR3 loop: CASSLWTDRVNSPLHF. CDR3 coding DNA: TGTGCCAGCAGTTTATGGACCGACAGGGTTAATTCACCCCTCCACTTT.

The chain couples TRBV5-1 to TRBJ2-2; perhaps TRBD1 as D (6 bases). Trimming cost V 4 bases and J 1 base, with 11 bases left between them. Germline V gives CDR1 SGHRS, CDR2 YFSETQ. The length of the CDR3 is 15 residues. The CDR3 DNA follows: TGCGCCAGCAGCGAGGAACAGGGGAACACCGGGGAGCTGTTTTTT. It encodes CASSEEQGNTGELFF.

The chain employs TRBV5-4 and TRBJ2-7; weak D call: TRBD1 (5 bases). V was pared by 3 bases and J by 0 bases, with 10 bases between. CDR3 size: 14 residues. The germline V gene has CDR1 SGHNT and CDR2 YYREEE (reference sequence). The chain's CDR3 is CASSYPDSSYEQYF. DNA for the CDR3: TGTGCCAGCAGCTACCCAGACAGCTCCTACGAGCAGTACTTC.

The chain employs TRBV18 and TRBJ1-1; 7 bases match TRBD1. V trimming: 2 bases; J trimming: 1 base; junction bases outside the gene matches: 4. The CDR3 covers 15 residues. Germline V gene sequence: CDR1 KGHSH, CDR2 LQKENI. CDR3 in amino acids: CASSPSYRGNTEAFF. The CDR3 DNA sequence: TGTGCCAGCTCACCATCGTACAGGGGGAACACTGAAGCTTTCTTT.

This clonotype has more than one count but fewer than ten. The chain carries TRBV11-2 and TRBJ1-1; 7 bases are a match to TRBD1. This CDR3 comprises 18 residues. Per germline, CDR1 SGHAT and CDR2 FQNNGV. J gave up 4 bases and V 3 bases, and 17 bases lay outside the gene matches. The CDR3 here is CASSFPLRGQRLLTEAFF. The CDR3 coding sequence is TGTGCCAGCAGCTTCCCCCTGAGGGGACAGCGCCTTCTCACTGAAGCTTTCTTT.

This clonotype was seen more than once but under ten times. The V and J genes are TRBV6-6 and TRBJ1-3, with unresolved D. This CDR3 comprises 12 residues. Germline V lookup: CDR1 MNHNY, CDR2 SVGAGI (reference sequence). V lost 2 bases and J lost 4, with 3 bases in between. CDR3 protein: CASSYQGNTIYF. CDR3 coding DNA: TGTGCCAGCAGTTACCAAGGAAACACCATATATTTT.

This clonotype was seen ten or more times. The V and J genes are TRBV7-9 and TRBJ2-1, with D uncertain. Trimming left V 1 base short and J 0 bases short, with 1 base between. In germline, CDR1 is SEHNR, CDR2 FQNEAQ (reference sequence). The CDR3 sequence is 13 residues long. CDR3 protein: CASSLGSYNEQFF. The CDR3 nucleotides read TGTGCCAGCAGCTTAGGCTCCTACAATGAGCAGTTCTTC.